This T cell receptor (beta chain) was found in a study of blood T cell repertoires in COVID-19. Study background: Samples representing acute and convalescent COVID-19 were sourced from the United States, Italy and Spain. In each case, the material was cDNA or gDNA derived from T cells, B-cell-depleted T cells, or PBMCs.

J lost 0 bases, V lost 1 base, and 4 bases had no gene match. Germline assignment: CDR1 ENHRY and CDR2 SYGVKD. The CDR3 extends over 18 amino acids. Original processing methods: Amplifying reference gene primers gave estimates of nucleated cell counts. Sequencing used immunoSEQ multiplex PCR; TCRdb keeps in-frame clones, though not all of them. V and J calls and clone size are as listed in that table; D and trimming were resolved from the DNA. The sample has around 110,000 clones, roughly nine tenths seen once. This TCR was recovered from a human donor with active COVID-19. The donor label of this sample is uncertain. The sample comprised peripheral blood. This chain connects TRBV10-3 to TRBJ2-1; 12 bases are a match to TRBD2. The CDR3 sequence: CAISEFTSGGSSYNEQFF. The CDR3 DNA is TGTGCCATCAGTGAGTTCACTAGCGGGGGGTCCTCCTACAATGAGCAGTTCTTC.